Sequencing of this TCR beta chain was carried out in a study of T cell changes during pregnancy in multiple sclerosis. Germline V gene lookup returns CDR1 SEHNR and CDR2 FQNEAQ (reference sequence). J gave up 10 bases and V 0 bases, and 5 bases lay outside the gene matches. The CDR3 is 15 residues long. Profiled with immunoSEQ multiplex PCR; TCRdb holds only in-frame clones, not every one. The table shows some 70,000 clones, with about nine tenths occurring only once. Sequencing was performed on peripheral blood, taken in the third trimester of pregnancy. The chain joins TRBV7-9 to TRBJ1-6; 8 positions match TRBD1. This receptor was obtained from a female donor with multiple sclerosis, enrolled in a pregnancy study. The CDR3 is CASSLADRGGSPLHF. The CDR3 nucleotides read TGTGCCAGCAGCTTAGCCGACAGGGGCGGATCACCCCTCCACTTT.